This TCR beta chain is from a study of shared T cell receptors in the human thymus. V lost 6 bases and J lost 4; bases outside the gene matches: 9. The CDR3 runs 15 residues. The germline V gene has CDR1 MDHEN and CDR2 SYDVKM. The protocol was immunoSEQ multiplex PCR, while the TCRdb copy is restricted to in-frame clones and leaves out a portion. Among hundreds of thousands of clones, approximately 87% were seen once, and the ten largest hold just under 0.0095%. This clone was recorded once. These data were also reused for a study on human thymus T cells.

Sequenced material: thymocytes. V and J are TRBV28 and TRBJ2-7; 10 bases align to TRBD2. The TCR was taken from a boy less than two years old with a congenital heart defect. The CDR3 is CASRPGTSVSYEQYF. The CDR3 coding sequence is TGTGCCAGCAGGCCGGGGACTAGCGTTTCTTACGAGCAGTACTTC.